This T cell receptor beta chain was recovered during a study of T cell responses to AZD1222 COVID-19 vaccine. Study-wide results and caveats: After the peak T cell response, and only then, were repertoires sampled. Donor demographics were predominantly white British with a female majority; clonal diversity may be underestimated.

As to this clone: Its antigen is not identified.

Profiled with immunoSEQ multiplex PCR; TCRdb holds only in-frame clones, not every one. The sample carries around 110,000 clones, nearly 90% recorded once. Analysis merged second doses at about 4 or about 12 weeks. The CDR3 spans 13 residues. CDR1 and CDR2 from the germline V gene are LNHDA and SQIVND (reference sequence). The ends were cut back, 5 bases at V and 0 bases at J, with 8 bases in the middle. The sequence derives from an adult who received the AZD1222 COVID-19 vaccine. The specimen was peripheral blood, collected 28 days after the second AZD1222 dose. The chain has TRBV19 and TRBJ2-7; D tentatively fits TRBD1 or TRBD2 (6 bases each). This CDR3 reads CASSEGGSYEQYF. The CDR3 bases are TGTGCCAGTAGTGAGGGGGGCTCCTACGAGCAGTACTTC.